A single sample is the source of the 20 T cell receptor beta chains below, sequenced in a study of blood T cell repertoires in COVID-19. Profiled with immunoSEQ multiplex PCR; TCRdb holds only in-frame clones, not every one. This table holds some 110,000 clones, 86% found once. Sequenced input: peripheral blood. The receptor set was obtained from a man aged 40-55 years with acute or convalescent COVID-19.

The chain uses TRBV6-6 and TRBJ2-2; TRBD2 matches at 8 bases. V was pared by 5 bases and J by 4 bases, with 15 bases of the junction left unmatched. This CDR3 contains 18 residues. Germline V gene lookup returns CDR1 MNHNY and CDR2 SVGAGI (reference sequence). The DNA of the CDR3 is TGTGCCAGCAGTCCCAGGACATGGACTAGCAAGGGCACCGGGGAGCTGTTTTTT. Residues: CASSPRTWTSKGTGELFF.

The chain recombines TRBV7-7 with TRBJ2-3; 9 bases are a match to TRBD2. Germline V gene lookup returns CDR1 SSHAT and CDR2 FNYEAQ (reference sequence). The CDR3 covers 15 residues. With V trimmed by 1 base and J by 3 bases, 2 bases remained unmatched. The CDR3: CASSLGTSGTDTQYF. The CDR3 DNA reads TGTGCCAGCAGCTTAGGTACTAGCGGGACAGATACGCAGTATTTT.

The chain links TRBV9 to TRBJ1-2, with D tentatively TRBD1 (5 bases). Germline V gene data show CDR1 as SGDLS and CDR2 as YYNGEE. Deletions cut 1 base from V and 8 bases from J, with 24 bases between. CDR3 length: 17 amino acids. As DNA, the CDR3 is TGTGCCAGCAGCGTACCTAGGGCAGCCGGGGACTATAGGGGCTACACCTTC. This translates into CASSVPRAAGDYRGYTF.

The chain links TRBV9 to TRBJ2-5; 7 bases agree with TRBD1. Germline V gives CDR1 SGDLS, CDR2 YYNGEE. V dropped 4 bases and J dropped 2; count of bases not matched to a gene: 5. The CDR3 length is 14 residues. The CDR3 coding sequence is TGTGCCAGCAGCACTGGGACAGTTCAAGAGACCCAGTACTTC. The encoded protein is CASSTGTVQETQYF.

The chain recombines TRBV3-1 (or the pseudogene TRBV3-2) with TRBJ1-2; D unresolved. V gave up 1 base and J gave up 4 bases, with 10 bases separating them. The CDR3 is 14 residues long. Per the germline V gene, CDR1 is LGHDT and CDR2 is YNNKEL (reference sequence). The CDR3 DNA is TGTGCCAGCAGCCAAGCCAACAGCTTCTATGGCTACACCTTC. Encoded protein: CASSQANSFYGYTF.

V is TRBV5-6 and J is TRBJ2-5, with D possibly matching TRBD1 (6 bases). V was cut by 0 bases and J by 5 bases, with 11 bases left in between. The CDR3 has 14 amino acids. The V gene's germline CDR1 is SGHDT and CDR2 YYEEEE. The CDR3 coding sequence is TGTGCCAGCAGCTTGGCCCACAGGGAGGAGACCCAGTACTTC. This encodes CASSLAHREETQYF.

This sequence joins TRBV6-2 or TRBV6-3 and TRBJ2-2, with 8 nucleotides matching TRBD1. Germline V gene sequence: CDR1 MNHEY, CDR2 SVGEGT. The ends lost 0 bases at V and 7 bases at J; junction bases unmatched: 4. The CDR3 is 15 residues long. The CDR3 loop is CASSYSVQGDGELFF. The DNA for the CDR3 is TGTGCCAGCAGTTACTCGGTACAGGGGGACGGGGAGCTGTTTTTT.

This chain joins TRBV18 and TRBJ1-1, with TRBD1 matching 7 bases. V lost 7 bases, J lost 0 bases, and 2 bases stayed unmatched. The length of the CDR3 is 13 residues. Germline lookup yields CDR1 KGHSH and CDR2 LQKENI. CDR3 residues: CASLQGLNTEAFF. The DNA for the CDR3 is TGTGCCAGCTTACAGGGGTTGAACACTGAAGCTTTCTTT.

V is TRBV3-1 (or the pseudogene TRBV3-2) and J is TRBJ2-2, with 10 bases fitting TRBD2. Losses at the gene ends were 0 bases for V and 7 bases for J; bases not matched to a gene: 5. This CDR3 has 16 residues. Germline V gene data show CDR1 as LGHDT and CDR2 as YNNKEL (reference sequence). CDR3 residues: CASSQELAGRHGELFF. Here the CDR3 DNA reads TGTGCCAGCAGCCAAGAACTAGCGGGAAGGCACGGGGAGCTGTTTTTT.

The rearrangement joins TRBV5-6 to TRBJ2-7, with D uncertain. CDR1 is SGHDT and CDR2 is YYEEEE in the germline V gene. The CDR3 contains 14 residues. Trimming shortened V by 3 bases and J by 0 bases, and 10 bases separated the two germline ends. The CDR3 DNA reads TGTGCCAGCAGCTCTATGGGCAACTCCTACGAGCAGTACTTC. Protein sequence: CASSSMGNSYEQYF.

This clone was detected only a few times. The CDR3 nucleotides are TGTGCCAGCAGCCCGGAGGGGACCAACTATGGCTACACCTTC. Translating gives CASSPEGTNYGYTF. V is TRBV9 and J is TRBJ1-2; tentative D call: TRBD1 (5 bases). Germline CDR1 SGDLS, CDR2 YYNGEE. The CDR3 sequence is 14 residues long. The germline V and J ends were trimmed by 4 bases and 2 bases, with 12 bases remaining between them.

V is TRBV6-2 or TRBV6-3 and J is TRBJ1-3; no clear D. V lost 6 bases, J lost 3 bases, and 21 bases lay in between. Germline V gene data show CDR1 as MNHEY and CDR2 as SVGEGT. CDR3 length equals 17 residues. CDR3 coding DNA: TGTGCCAGCAGCCGGGCAGGCCTCCAATTAATTGGAAACACCATATATTTT. Translated, it gives CASSRAGLQLIGNTIYF.

The gene calls are TRBV9 and TRBJ1-4, with D possibly being TRBD1 (6 bases). Trimming left V 0 bases short and J 8 bases short, with 11 bases between. Germline V lookup: CDR1 SGDLS, CDR2 YYNGEE. This CDR3 is built from 14 residues. CDR3 in DNA: TGTGCCAGCAGCGTAGGGGGGCAAGAGGAAAAACTGTTTTTT. This codes for CASSVGGQEEKLFF.

The chain combines TRBV30 with TRBJ1-2, with 8 positions matching TRBD1. Trimming cost V 5 bases and J 8 bases; bases outside gene matches: 7. CDR3 length equals 12 residues. From germline, CDR1 is GTSNPN and CDR2 SVGIG (reference sequence). This chain's CDR3 is CAWAGGAEGYTF. CDR3 in DNA: TGTGCCTGGGCAGGGGGCGCGGAGGGCTACACCTTC.

CDR3 nucleotide sequence: TGTGCCAGCAGCCAGCGGGTATATGAAAAACTGTTTTTT. Translated, it gives CASSQRVYEKLFF. The genes are TRBV14 and TRBJ1-4; D remains ambiguous. CDR1 is SGHDN and CDR2 is FVKESK in the germline V gene. This CDR3 region has 13 residues. V lost 3 bases and J lost 6, with 8 bases in between.

The gene calls are TRBV18 and TRBJ1-3, with 7 positions matching TRBD1. The germline CDR1 and CDR2 sequences are KGHSH and LQKENI. The CDR3 consists of 16 residues. V trimming: 6 bases; J trimming: 0 bases; junction bases outside the gene matches: 8. The CDR3 DNA is TGTGCCAGCTCTTCGGGACAGTCTTTCTCTGGAAACACCATATATTTT. This translates into CASSSGQSFSGNTIYF.

As to this clone: Other DNA variants within this sample encode the same CDR3. The CDR3 nucleotides read TGTGCCTGGAGTAGAGGCACTGAAGCTTTCTTT. Protein sequence: CAWSRGTEAFF. The V call is TRBV30, the J call TRBJ1-1, with unresolved D. The V gene's germline CDR1 is GTSNPN and CDR2 SVGIG (reference sequence). The CDR3 has 11 residues. The germline V and J ends were trimmed by 2 bases and 4 bases, with 5 bases remaining between them.

The V call is TRBV27, the J call TRBJ1-5; possible D gene TRBD1, 6 bases. Per germline, CDR1 MNHEY and CDR2 SMNVEV (reference sequence). Trimming stripped 4 bases from V and 1 base from J, with 8 bases between. The CDR3 contains 14 residues. The CDR3 DNA is TGTGCCAGCAGTTATAGGGGGAGCAATCAGCCCCAGCATTTT. Its protein is CASSYRGSNQPQHF.

The CDR3 bases are TGTGCCAGCTCAGATACAGGAGTAGGGACCTACAATGAGCAGTTCTTC. It codes for CASSDTGVGTYNEQFF. The chain couples TRBV18 to TRBJ2-1; D perhaps matches TRBD1 (5 bases). Germline V gene lookup returns CDR1 KGHSH and CDR2 LQKENI. Trimming stripped 5 bases from V and 2 bases from J, with 16 bases between. The CDR3 spans 16 residues.

This chain connects TRBV27 to TRBJ2-2; TRBD1 matches at 7 bases. Germline V gene data show CDR1 as MNHEY and CDR2 as SMNVEV (reference sequence). CDR3 size: 15 residues. Unmatched junction bases numbered 10, after V lost 5 bases and J lost 7 bases. CDR3 in amino acids: CASSRTGDQDGELFF. CDR3 bases: TGTGCCAGCAGTCGAACAGGGGATCAGGACGGGGAGCTGTTTTTT.